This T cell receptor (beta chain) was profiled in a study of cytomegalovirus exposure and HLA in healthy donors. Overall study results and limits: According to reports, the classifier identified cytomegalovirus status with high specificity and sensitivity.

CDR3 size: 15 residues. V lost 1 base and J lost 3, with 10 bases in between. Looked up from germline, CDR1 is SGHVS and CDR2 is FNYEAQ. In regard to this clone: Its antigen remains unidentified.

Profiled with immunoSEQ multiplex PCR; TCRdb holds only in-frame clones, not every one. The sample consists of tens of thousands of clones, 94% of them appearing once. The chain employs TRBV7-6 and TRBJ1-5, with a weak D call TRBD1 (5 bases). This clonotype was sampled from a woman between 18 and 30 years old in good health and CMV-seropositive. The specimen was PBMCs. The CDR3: CASSLVPGLNQPQHF. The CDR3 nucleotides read TGTGCCAGCAGCTTAGTTCCAGGGCTCAATCAGCCCCAGCATTTT.